The table lists the clone carrying this T cell receptor beta chain with many counts. The antigen is unknown. V lost 4 bases, J lost 2 bases, and 7 bases stayed unmatched. The germline gives CDR1 SGHTS, CDR2 YDEGEE. The CDR3 is made up of 16 amino acids. The sample is drawn from a study of breast tumors, draining lymph nodes, adjacent tissues. Breast cancer patients provided tissue from their axillary draining lymph nodes. Study-wide results and caveats: Data fit most tumor T cells coming from lymph node, expanding in tumor. Compared with basal-like, luminal-like tumors shared significantly more repertoire with nontumor tissue. Tumors had less TCR diversity than lymph nodes, more than nontumor tissue. That most tumor T cells come from lymph nodes remained unproven.

MiXCR, run by TCRdb on the multiplex PCR reads, gives a single entry per CDR3 protein. The profile shows 150,000 to 200,000 distinct CDR3 sequences, 30% to 35% of them singletons. The clonotype comes from a female donor with breast cancer. Some clones in this sample may be carry-over from other donors' samples. The chain combines TRBV5-8 with TRBJ1-5; the match to TRBD1 covers 9 bases. Sequenced input: axillary lymph node tissue. This CDR3 reads CASSLGTGYGNQPQHF. The CDR3 nucleotides are TGTGCCAGCAGCCTAGGGACAGGGTACGGCAATCAGCCCCAGCATTTT. Variable domain in full (rest from reference TRBV5-8 and TRBJ1-5): EAGVTQSPTHLIKTRGQQATLRCSPISGHTSVYWYQQALGLGLQFLLWYDEGEERNRGNFPPRFSGRQFPNYSSELNVNALELEDSALYLCASSLGTGYGNQPQHFGDGTRLSIL.